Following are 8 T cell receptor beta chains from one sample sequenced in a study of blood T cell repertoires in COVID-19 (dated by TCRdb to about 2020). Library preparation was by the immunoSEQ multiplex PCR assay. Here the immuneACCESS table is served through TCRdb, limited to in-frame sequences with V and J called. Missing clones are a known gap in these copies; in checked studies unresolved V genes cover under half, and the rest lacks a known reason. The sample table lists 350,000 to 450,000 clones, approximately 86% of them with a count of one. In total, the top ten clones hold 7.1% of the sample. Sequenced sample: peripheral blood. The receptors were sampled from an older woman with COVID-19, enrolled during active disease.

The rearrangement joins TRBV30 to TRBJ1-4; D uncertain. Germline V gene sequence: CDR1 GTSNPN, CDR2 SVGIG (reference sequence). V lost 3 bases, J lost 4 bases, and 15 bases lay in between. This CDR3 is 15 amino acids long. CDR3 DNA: TGTGCCTGGAGCCCTATGGCAGGATTTAATGAAAAACTGTTTTTT. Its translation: CAWSPMAGFNEKLFF.

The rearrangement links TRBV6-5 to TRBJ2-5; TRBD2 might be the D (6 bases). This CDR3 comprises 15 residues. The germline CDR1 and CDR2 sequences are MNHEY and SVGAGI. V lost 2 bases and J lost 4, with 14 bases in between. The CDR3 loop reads CASSYGAGLGETQYF. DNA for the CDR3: TGTGCCAGCAGTTACGGGGCGGGGCTGGGAGAGACCCAGTACTTC.

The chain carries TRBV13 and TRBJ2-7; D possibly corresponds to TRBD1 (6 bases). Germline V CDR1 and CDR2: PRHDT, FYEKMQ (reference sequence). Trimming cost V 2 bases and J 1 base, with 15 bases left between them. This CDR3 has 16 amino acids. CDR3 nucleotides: TGTGCCAGCAGCTTAAGTACCGTAGACAGGTCCTACGAGCAGTACTTC. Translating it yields CASSLSTVDRSYEQYF.

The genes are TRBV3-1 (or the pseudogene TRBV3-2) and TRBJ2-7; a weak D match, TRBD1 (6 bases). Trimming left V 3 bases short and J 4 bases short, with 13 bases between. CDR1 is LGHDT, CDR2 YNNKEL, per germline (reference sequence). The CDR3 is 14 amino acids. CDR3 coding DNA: TGTGCCAGCAGCCACGTCAGGGGCGGGTACGAGCAGTACTTC. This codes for CASSHVRGGYEQYF.

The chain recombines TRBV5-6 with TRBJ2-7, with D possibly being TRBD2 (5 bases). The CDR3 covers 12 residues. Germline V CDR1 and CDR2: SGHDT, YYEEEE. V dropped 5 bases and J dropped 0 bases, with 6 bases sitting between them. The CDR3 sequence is CASRRDSYEQYF. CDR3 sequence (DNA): TGTGCCAGCAGACGGGACTCCTACGAGCAGTACTTC.

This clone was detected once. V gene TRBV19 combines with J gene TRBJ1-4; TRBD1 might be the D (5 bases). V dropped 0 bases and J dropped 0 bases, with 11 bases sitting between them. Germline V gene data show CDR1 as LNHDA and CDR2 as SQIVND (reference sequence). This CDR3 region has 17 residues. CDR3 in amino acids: CASSIEQEVATNEKLFF. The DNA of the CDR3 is TGTGCCAGTAGTATAGAACAGGAAGTTGCAACTAATGAAAAACTGTTTTTT.

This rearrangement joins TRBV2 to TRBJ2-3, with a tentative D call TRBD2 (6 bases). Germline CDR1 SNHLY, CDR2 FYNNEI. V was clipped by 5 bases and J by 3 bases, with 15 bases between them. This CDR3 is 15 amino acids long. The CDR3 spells CASSRDRGATDTQYF. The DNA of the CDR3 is TGTGCCAGCAGTCGGGACCGCGGGGCTACAGATACGCAGTATTTT.

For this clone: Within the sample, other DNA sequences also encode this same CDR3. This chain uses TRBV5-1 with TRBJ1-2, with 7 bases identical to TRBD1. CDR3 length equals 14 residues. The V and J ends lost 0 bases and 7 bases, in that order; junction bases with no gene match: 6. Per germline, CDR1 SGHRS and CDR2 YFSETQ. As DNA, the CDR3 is TGCGCCAGCAGCTTGGGGACAGGAGGGGGTGGCTACACCTTC. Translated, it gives CASSLGTGGGGYTF.